The source of this T cell receptor beta chain is a study of blood T cell repertoires in COVID-19. Study-level background: T cells, B-cell-depleted T cells, or PBMCs supplied cDNA or gDNA.

This CDR3 region has 14 residues. Per the germline V gene, CDR1 is LGHNA and CDR2 is YNFKEQ. V was pared by 4 bases and J by 2 bases, with 8 bases between. In the authors' workflow: Cell counts per sample came from amplifying reference gene primers. Assay: immunoSEQ multiplex PCR; the TCRdb copy retains only in-frame clones and omits some. V and J calls and clone size are copied from that table; D and trimming were computed from the DNA. The sample lists a few hundred thousand clones, under 90% occurring once. Adults between roughly 18 and 90 years of age took part from 24 US areas. Cohorts were determined from participant-reported clinical history.

V and J are TRBV4-2 and TRBJ2-2, with D maybe TRBD2 (6 bases). This TCR was sampled from a woman aged 30 to 39 who had recovered from COVID-19. The sequenced material came from PBMCs or T cells enriched from blood (not recorded which). The CDR3 DNA reads TGTGCCAGCAGCCGCGGGATAAACACCGGGGAGCTGTTTTTT. Translating gives CASSRGINTGELFF.